Listed below are T cell receptor beta chains from one sample, sequenced in a study of blood T cell repertoires in COVID-19. Produced via immunoSEQ multiplex PCR; TCRdb's table is partial and in-frame only. Of 150,000 to 200,000 clones in the sample, about 92% are singletons; the top ten hold 4.8%. Sequencing was performed on peripheral blood. The receptors were sampled from a man between 25 and 39 years old with COVID-19, enrolled during active disease. Each CDR3 is given with its conserved first and last residue. The D gene is left open where the match is weak. Size tells how often a clone was seen (once, few, many) or the class of an expanded clone, and some rows leave it out.

cdr3_aa cdr3_nt d_call j_call v_call clone_size
CASTVDSSSYEQYF TGTGCCAGCACCGTTGACAGTTCCTCCTACGAGCAGTACTTC - TRBJ2-7 TRBV28 once
CASSLFSGDSLLSGANVLTF TGTGCCAGCAGTTTATTTAGTGGGGACAGTTTGCTCTCTGGGGCCAACGTCCTGACTTTC TRBD1 TRBJ2-6 TRBV28 -
CASSKSGVYNEQFF TGTGCCAGTAGTAAGTCAGGGGTCTACAATGAGCAGTTCTTC - TRBJ2-1 TRBV19 -
CASSMRTSGRRGNEQFF TGTGCCAGCAGCATGCGGACTAGCGGGAGAAGAGGCAATGAGCAGTTCTTC TRBD2 TRBJ2-1 TRBV5-4 many
CASSNSPRGFYGYTF TGTGCCAGCAGCAACAGCCCCCGGGGATTCTATGGCTACACCTTC - TRBJ1-2 TRBV6-5 -
CASSPQGLAGHEQYF TGTGCCAGCAGCCCCCAGGGACTAGCGGGACACGAGCAGTACTTC TRBD2 TRBJ2-7 TRBV11-3 -
CASSFSGKAGGKEQFF TGTGCCAGCAGCTTCAGTGGAAAAGCGGGGGGTAAGGAGCAGTTCTTC TRBD2 TRBJ2-1 TRBV11-3 -
CASRTGGETYEQYF TGTGCCAGCAGAACCGGAGGGGAAACCTACGAGCAGTACTTC - TRBJ2-7 TRBV28 once
CASSVVRRGGMEQYF TGTGCCAGCAGCGTAGTACGGCGGGGGGGCATGGAGCAGTACTTC TRBD2 TRBJ2-7 TRBV9 -
CATQWTGGRGYTF TGTGCCACCCAGTGGACAGGGGGCCGTGGCTACACCTTC TRBD1 TRBJ1-2 TRBV24-1 -
CASSFSLHGNTEAFF TGTGCCAGCAGTTTTAGCTTACATGGGAACACTGAAGCTTTCTTT - TRBJ1-1 TRBV27 -
CASSPQGARQPQHF TGTGCCAGCAGTCCTCAGGGGGCTCGACAGCCCCAGCATTTT TRBD1 TRBJ1-5 TRBV28 -
CASSGRAGDGYTF TGTGCCAGCAGCGGGCGGGCAGGGGACGGCTACACCTTC - TRBJ1-2 TRBV9 -
CASSILNRGPTEAFF TGTGCCAGTAGTATCCTAAACAGGGGGCCTACTGAAGCTTTCTTT TRBD1 TRBJ1-1 TRBV19 -
CASTKRGENGYTF TGTGCCAGCACTAAACGGGGGGAAAATGGCTACACCTTC - TRBJ1-2 TRBV6-5 -
CASSPPGGYPFF TGTGCCAGCAGCCCCCCTGGAGGGTATCCTTTCTTT - TRBJ1-1 TRBV12-3/TRBV12-4 -
CASSHDPEETQYF TGCGCCAGCAGCCATGACCCGGAGGAGACCCAGTACTTC - TRBJ2-5 TRBV4-1 once
CASSYSGGGTQETQYF TGTGCCAGCAGTTACTCCGGCGGGGGAACACAAGAGACCCAGTACTTC TRBD2 TRBJ2-5 TRBV6-5 -
CAWSSGSLANEQFF TGTGCCTGGAGTTCGGGAAGTTTGGCCAATGAGCAGTTCTTC - TRBJ2-1 TRBV30 -
CASSDGGKVWNEQFF TGTGCCAGCAGTGACGGGGGGAAGGTGTGGAATGAGCAGTTCTTC TRBD2 TRBJ2-1 TRBV25-1 -
CASSLGMAGGLQETQYF TGTGCCAGCAGCTTAGGGATGGCGGGGGGTCTGCAAGAGACCCAGTACTTC TRBD2 TRBJ2-5 TRBV11-3 -
CASSLSRGNEKLFF TGTGCCAGCAGCTTGTCCAGAGGAAATGAAAAACTGTTTTTT - TRBJ1-4 TRBV7-9 -
CASSIGTGQGATNEKLFF TGTGCCAGTAGTATAGGGACAGGGCAAGGGGCAACTAATGAAAAACTGTTTTTT TRBD1 TRBJ1-4 TRBV19 -
CASRQVSEQFF TGTGCCAGCAGACAGGTGTCCGAGCAGTTCTTC - TRBJ2-1 TRBV12-3/TRBV12-4 once
CASSSMGADEAFF TGTGCCAGCAGCTCGATGGGGGCAGACGAAGCTTTCTTT - TRBJ1-1 TRBV5-4 -
CASSPSSGRYNEQFF TGTGCCAGCAGCCCTAGCAGCGGGAGGTACAATGAGCAGTTCTTC TRBD2 TRBJ2-1 TRBV7-7 few
CASSSTGGSYNEQFF TGTGCCAGCAGCTCCACAGGGGGGTCCTACAATGAGCAGTTCTTC TRBD1 TRBJ2-1 TRBV7-3 -
CASSSGSNQPQHF TGCGCCAGCAGCTCAGGGAGCAATCAGCCCCAGCATTTT - TRBJ1-5 TRBV5-1 -
CSVPGQGYGYTF TGCAGCGTACCGGGACAGGGCTATGGCTACACCTTC TRBD1 TRBJ1-2 TRBV29-1 -